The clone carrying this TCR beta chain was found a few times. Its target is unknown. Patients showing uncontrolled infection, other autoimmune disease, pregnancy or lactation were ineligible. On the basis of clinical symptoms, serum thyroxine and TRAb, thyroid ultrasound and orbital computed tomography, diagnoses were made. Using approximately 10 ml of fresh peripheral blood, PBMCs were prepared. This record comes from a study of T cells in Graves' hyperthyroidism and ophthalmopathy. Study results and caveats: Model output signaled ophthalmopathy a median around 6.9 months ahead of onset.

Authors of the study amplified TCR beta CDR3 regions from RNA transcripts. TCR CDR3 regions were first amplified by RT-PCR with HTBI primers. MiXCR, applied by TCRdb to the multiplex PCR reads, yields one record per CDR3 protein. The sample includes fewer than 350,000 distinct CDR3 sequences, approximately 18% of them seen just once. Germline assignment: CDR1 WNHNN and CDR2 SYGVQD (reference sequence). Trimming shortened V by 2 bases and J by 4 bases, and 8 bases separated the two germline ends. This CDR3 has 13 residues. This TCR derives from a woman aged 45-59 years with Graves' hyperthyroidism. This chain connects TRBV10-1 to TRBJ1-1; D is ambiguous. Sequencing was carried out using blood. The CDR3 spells CASSEVGSTEAFF. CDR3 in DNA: TGCGCCAGCAGTGAGGTGGGGAGCACTGAAGCTTTCTTT.